Each of the 10 T cell receptor beta chains below was sequenced from the same sample in a study of identical twins. TCRdb redid the calling of the 5' RACE reads with MiXCR, one entry per CDR3 protein. The sample yields 400,000 to 550,000 distinct CDR3 sequences, 14% seen once. The data were also submitted as part of a second study, on yellow fever vaccine responses in identical twins.

Sequences were obtained from CD4+ T cells sorted from blood. These receptors all stem from a woman under 30 in good health.

This chain joins TRBV9 and TRBJ2-3; weak D call: TRBD1 (6 bases). Per the germline V gene, CDR1 is SGDLS and CDR2 is YYNGEE. Trimming left V 4 bases short and J 4 bases short, with 16 bases between. The CDR3 loop spans 15 amino acids. The CDR3 sequence is CASSPRQEVSDTQYF. In DNA form, the CDR3 reads TGTGCCAGCAGCCCAAGACAGGAAGTATCAGATACGCAGTATTTT.

The V gene is TRBV6-2 or TRBV6-3, the J gene TRBJ2-5; 7 bases agree with TRBD1. Trimming cost V 7 bases and J 7 bases; bases outside gene matches: 9. CDR1 is MNHEY, CDR2 SVGEGT, per germline. This CDR3 has 13 amino acids. The CDR3 bases are TGTGCCAGCACCACCGGGCCAGGGGGGACCCAGTACTTC. This sequence encodes CASTTGPGGTQYF.

The chain recombines TRBV25-1 with TRBJ1-1; 7 bases fit TRBD1. Germline CDR1 and CDR2: MGHDK and SYGVNS. The junction had 8 bases not matched to a gene; V was cut back by 3 bases and J by 4 bases. The CDR3 covers 15 residues. CDR3 in amino acids: CASSDTTGWSTEAFF. Here the CDR3 DNA reads TGTGCCAGCAGTGACACGACAGGGTGGTCCACTGAAGCTTTCTTT.

This clonotype was counted only a few times. This chain uses TRBV5-1 with TRBJ2-2, with D perhaps assigned TRBD1 or TRBD2 (6 bases each). Trimming pared 0 bases from V and 6 bases from J, leaving 9 bases between. The length of the CDR3 is 14 residues. The germline CDR1 and CDR2 sequences are SGHRS and YFSETQ. The CDR3 DNA sequence: TGCGCCAGCAGCTTGGAAAGGGGGGCCGGGGAGCTGTTTTTT. This gives the protein CASSLERGAGELFF.

This clonotype appeared a few times. The chain's CDR3 is CATSRVREGEKLFF. The CDR3 region has the DNA TGTGCCACCAGCAGAGTCAGGGAAGGAGAAAAACTGTTTTTT. The rearrangement joins TRBV15 to TRBJ1-4; a weak D match, TRBD1 (5 bases). The V end lost 1 base, the J end lost 8 bases, and 11 bases lay between the germline ends. The germline CDR1 and CDR2 sequences are LNHNV and YYDKDF (reference sequence). The CDR3 length is 14 residues.

This clonotype was found a few times. V gene TRBV7-9 combines with J gene TRBJ2-7; 9 nucleotides match TRBD1. Trimming removed 3 bases from V and 6 bases from J; junction bases left unmatched: 6. CDR1 and CDR2 from the germline V gene are SEHNR and FQNEAQ (reference sequence). This CDR3 has 14 amino acids. As DNA, the CDR3 is TGTGCCAGCAGCTTTCCGGGACAGGGCCCCGAGCAGTACTTC. Amino acids: CASSFPGQGPEQYF.

V is TRBV3-1 and J is TRBJ1-4, with D tentatively TRBD1 (6 bases). V dropped 1 base and J dropped 8 bases, with 8 bases sitting between them. The CDR3 is 13 amino acids. Germline values: CDR1 LGHDT, CDR2 YNNKEL (reference sequence). CDR3 nucleotides: TGTGCCAGCAGCCAAGGAGGACAGGAAAAACTGTTTTTT. This codes for CASSQGGQEKLFF. Supplemented by reference TRBV3-1 and TRBJ1-4, the full variable domain reads DTAVSQTPKYLVTQMGNDKSIKCEQNLGHDTMYWYKQDSKKFLKIMFSYNNKELIINETVPNRFSPKSPDKAHLNLHINSLELGDSAVYFCASSQGGQEKLFFGSGTQLSVL.

This clonotype was observed once. The chain couples TRBV4-3 to TRBJ2-2; D might be TRBD1 (6 bases). With 2 bases removed from V and 10 bases from J, the gap between germline ends came to 14 bases. CDR1 and CDR2 (germline): LGHNA, YSLEER. The CDR3 consists of 14 residues. The CDR3 sequence: CASSQLRQAVELFF. CDR3 coding DNA: TGCGCCAGCAGCCAACTCCGACAGGCCGTGGAGCTGTTTTTT.

The V and J genes are TRBV21-1 and TRBJ2-7; TRBD1 is the table's D call, not checked against the DNA. TRBV21-1 is an annotated pseudogene. The CDR3 runs 16 residues. CDR3 in amino acids: CASSKIRQETYDGQYF. The DNA for the CDR3 is TGTGCCAGCAGCAAAATTAGACAGGAGACCTACGACGGGCAGTACTTC.

In its sample, this clonotype was seen many times. This sequence joins TRBV5-1 and TRBJ2-2, with 7 positions matching TRBD2. V trimming: 3 bases; J trimming: 5 bases; junction bases outside the gene matches: 4. There are 14 residues in the CDR3. Germline-derived CDR1 and CDR2 are SGHRS and YFSETQ. The CDR3 DNA sequence: TGCGCCAGCAGCTCGGGAGGAGGGACCGGGGAGCTGTTTTTT. This encodes CASSSGGGTGELFF.